This T cell receptor (beta chain) was profiled in a study of T cell responses to AZD1222 COVID-19 vaccine. Study-wide findings and caveats: White British ancestry dominated among donors, who included more females, and clonal diversity was possibly underestimated. Every sample of the repertoires postdated the peak T cell response.

Profiled with immunoSEQ multiplex PCR; TCRdb holds only in-frame clones, not every one. The sample lists around 150,000 clones; about 90% were seen once. A word on this clone: What it recognizes is unknown.

The sequence derives from an adult in good health. Sequenced material: peripheral blood, taken on day 0 of MenACWY control vaccination.

CDR3 sequence reads: CASSGWTGGIGKLFF. The CDR3 DNA is TGTGCCAGCAGTGGGTGGACAGGGGGGATTGGAAAACTGTTTTTT. This chain uses TRBV2 with TRBJ1-4; the match to TRBD1 covers 10 bases. The CDR3 is made up of 15 amino acids. Per the germline V gene, CDR1 is SNHLY and CDR2 is FYNNEI. The ends lost 4 bases at V and 10 bases at J; junction bases unmatched: 9.